This record looks at one T cell receptor (beta chain) sequence and its context. Antigen specificity is unknown. The data originate from a study of T-cell memory formation after mild COVID-19. Findings and caveats of the study: There was a balanced CD4/CD8 profile in clones contracting day 15 to 85, and later expanders leaned CD4+. Among CD4+ contracting clones, most were CM and EM, and CD8+ ones EMRA.

Germline-derived CDR1 and CDR2 are MNHEY and SVGEGT. The CDR3 extends over 14 amino acids. With 6 bases removed from V and 5 bases from J, the gap between germline ends came to 14 bases. TCRdb called the 5' RACE reads again in MiXCR, with one record for every CDR3 protein. The profile shows about 400,000 distinct CDR3 sequences, about 17% of them singletons. The chain is built from TRBV6-2 or TRBV6-3 and TRBJ1-5, with D possibly TRBD1 on 6 matching bases. Material: PBMCs or a T cell subset sorted from them (not recorded which). The sequence derives from a man aged 18 to 29 who had mild COVID-19 (a few samples of this study predate the infection). Cell type and time point are not known. Here the CDR3 reads CASSQTGPDQPQHF. In DNA, the CDR3 is TGTGCCAGCAGCCAGACAGGTCCGGATCAGCCCCAGCATTTT.